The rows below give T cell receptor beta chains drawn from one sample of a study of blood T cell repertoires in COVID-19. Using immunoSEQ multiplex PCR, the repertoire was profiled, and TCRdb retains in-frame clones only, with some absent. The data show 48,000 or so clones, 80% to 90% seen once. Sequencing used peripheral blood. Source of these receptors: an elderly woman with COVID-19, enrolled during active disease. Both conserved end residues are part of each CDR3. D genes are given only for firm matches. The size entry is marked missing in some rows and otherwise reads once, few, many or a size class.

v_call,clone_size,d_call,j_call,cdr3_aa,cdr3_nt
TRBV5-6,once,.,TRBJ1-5,CASSQGYNQPQHF,TGTGCCAGCAGCCAGGGCTACAATCAGCCCCAGCATTTT
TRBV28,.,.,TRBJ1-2,CASSFSPEVIGYTF,TGTGCCAGCAGTTTTTCCCCAGAGGTTATAGGCTACACCTTC
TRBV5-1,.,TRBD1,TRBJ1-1,CASMRTGGFGNTEAFF,TGCGCCAGCATGCGAACAGGGGGATTTGGGAACACTGAAGCTTTCTTT
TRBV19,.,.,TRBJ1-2,CASSSRGVVYGYTF,TGTGCCAGTAGTTCGCGGGGTGTGGTCTATGGCTACACCTTC
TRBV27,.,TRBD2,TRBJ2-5,CASSLYLAGGIETQYF,TGTGCCAGCAGTTTATACCTAGCGGGGGGGATAGAGACCCAGTACTTC
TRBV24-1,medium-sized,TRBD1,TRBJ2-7,CATSEKGLGQGHEQYF,TGTGCCACCAGTGAAAAGGGGTTGGGACAGGGCCACGAGCAGTACTTC
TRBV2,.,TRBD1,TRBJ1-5,CASGGDRGSINQPQHF,TGTGCCAGCGGGGGGGACAGGGGATCGATCAATCAGCCCCAGCATTTT
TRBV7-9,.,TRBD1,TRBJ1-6,CASSSWTGGRYNSPLHF,TGTGCCAGCAGCTCATGGACAGGGGGCCGTTATAATTCACCCCTCCACTTT
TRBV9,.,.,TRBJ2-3,CASGHNGATDTQYF,TGTGCCAGCGGACACAATGGGGCCACAGATACGCAGTATTTT
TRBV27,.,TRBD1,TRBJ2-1,CASGNRGLAYNEQFF,TGTGCCAGCGGAAACAGGGGGCTCGCCTACAATGAGCAGTTCTTC
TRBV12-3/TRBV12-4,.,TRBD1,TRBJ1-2,CASSSTGFQGYTF,TGTGCCAGCAGCTCGACAGGGTTTCAGGGCTACACCTTC
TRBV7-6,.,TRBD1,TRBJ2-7,CASSLAGTGYEQYF,TGTGCCAGCAGCTTAGCAGGGACAGGCTACGAGCAGTACTTC
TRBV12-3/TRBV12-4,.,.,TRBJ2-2,CASSFDTGRELFF,TGTGCCAGCAGTTTTGACACCGGCCGGGAGCTGTTTTTT
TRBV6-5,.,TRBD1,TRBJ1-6,CASRGDRSNSPLHF,TGTGCCAGCAGGGGGGACAGGTCCAATTCACCCCTCCACTTT
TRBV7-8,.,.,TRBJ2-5,CASSRVFGGQETQYF,TGTGCCAGCAGCCGAGTTTTTGGGGGGCAAGAGACCCAGTACTTC
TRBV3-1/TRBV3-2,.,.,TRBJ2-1,CASSQRGKALRNEQFF,TGTGCCAGCAGCCAAAGGGGAAAGGCACTACGCAATGAGCAGTTCTTC
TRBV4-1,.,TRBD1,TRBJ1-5,CASSRGMGTGNQPQHF,TGCGCCAGCAGCAGGGGGATGGGGACAGGGAATCAGCCCCAGCATTTT
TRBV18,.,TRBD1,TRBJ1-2,CASSPVYRGGEGYTF,TGTGCCAGCTCACCGGTTTACAGGGGGGGTGAAGGCTACACCTTC
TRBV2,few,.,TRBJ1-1,CASSGVYRNTEAFF,TGTGCCAGCAGTGGAGTCTACAGGAACACTGAAGCTTTCTTT
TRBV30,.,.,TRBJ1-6,CAWGRDNRPNSPLHF,TGTGCCTGGGGCCGGGACAATCGGCCCAATTCACCCCTCCACTTT
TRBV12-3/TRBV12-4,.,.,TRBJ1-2,CASRLDRPYGYTF,TGTGCCAGCAGACTGGACAGACCCTATGGCTACACCTTC
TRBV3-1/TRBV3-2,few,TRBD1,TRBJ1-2,CASSRQGDYGYTF,TGTGCCAGCAGCAGACAGGGTGACTATGGCTACACCTTC
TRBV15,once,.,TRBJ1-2,CATSTDDKAGAYGYTF,TGTGCCACCAGCACTGATGACAAGGCAGGGGCCTATGGCTACACCTTC
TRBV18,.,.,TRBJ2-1,CASRKTLGGPHQVRNEQFF,TGTGCCAGCAGAAAAACATTGGGGGGGCCCCACCAGGTTCGGAATGAGCAGTTCTTC
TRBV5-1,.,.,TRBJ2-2,CASSFSGANTGELFF,TGCGCCAGCAGCTTTAGCGGCGCGAACACCGGGGAGCTGTTTTTT
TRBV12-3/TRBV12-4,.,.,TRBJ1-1,CASSLGLAEAFF,TGTGCCAGCAGTTTAGGACTGGCGGAGGCTTTCTTT